This T cell receptor beta chain was found in a study of blood T cells in healthy people across ages. In the case of this clonotype: Its specificity is unknown.

The second PCR ran about 6 to 12 cycles with a sample-barcoded 5' primer and J-beta primers. Each single sample gave us at least 2.5 million CDR3-containing paired-end reads. TCRdb recomputed calls from the 5' RACE reads with MiXCR, one row per CDR3 protein. The sample contains 350,000 to 450,000 distinct CDR3 sequences, over 45% of which appear only once. A minimum of 6 micrograms of total RNA was extracted per sample. Study-level results: Diversity estimated from one million T cells was considered an underestimate. PBMCs left unsorted prevented a conclusive naive versus antigen-experienced comparison.

The CDR3 length is 15 residues. Looked up from germline, CDR1 is MDHEN and CDR2 is SYDVKM. The origin of this receptor is a man in his fifties or sixties in good health. V gene TRBV28 combines with J gene TRBJ2-7, with D perhaps matching TRBD1 (6 bases). Judging by the DNA end, TRBJ2-4 fits better; the J call may be wrong. The sequenced sample was blood. CDR3 bases: TGTGCCAGCTGGAAATCAGGGGCCTACGGGAACATTCAGTACTTC. This encodes CASWKSGAYGNIQYF.